This T cell receptor (beta chain) was identified during a study of a mutant IDH1 vaccine in newly diagnosed glioma. Study-level information: Patients got radiotherapy, temozolomide, or both beforehand, and most got both.

The V end was cut by 5 bases, the J end by 2 bases, with 9 bases between. This CDR3 has 13 amino acids. Germline V gene lookup returns CDR1 SGHVS and CDR2 FNYEAQ. Notes on this clone: Its target is unknown.

The time point is: week 35, safety follow-up. Every vaccination contained 300 ug of the mutant IDH1 20-mer peptide and was paired with topical imiquimod. Those who donated had recent WHO grade 3 or 4 IDH1-mutant, ATRX-lost astrocytomas. Data came from immunoSEQ multiplex PCR; TCRdb stores just in-frame clones and leaves some out. The table records about 68,000 clones, 80% to 85% of them present only once. This rearrangement joins TRBV7-6 to TRBJ1-1; D not resolved. The material sequenced was PBMCs, taken from a glioma patient whose treatment included an IDH1 peptide vaccine. This TCR came from a man between 18 and 29 years old with glioma. The CDR3 bases are TGTGCCAGCAGCCTAGAAGGCAACACTGAAGCTTTCTTT. Translated, it gives CASSLEGNTEAFF.